This passage covers 5 T cell receptor beta chains from one sample sequenced in a study of tumor-infiltrating lymphocytes in localized non-small cell lung cancer. The assay was immunoSEQ multiplex PCR, and TCRdb's table has in-frame clones only and misses some. Here the sample spans some 9,900 clones, approximately 76% being singletons. The material sequenced was uninvolved lung tissue not adjacent to the tumor. These receptors originate from a human donor with non-small cell lung cancer.

The chain combines TRBV5-6 with TRBJ1-2; possibly TRBD1 for D (5 bases). Germline CDR1 SGHDT, CDR2 YYEEEE. V was pared by 5 bases and J by 7 bases, with 15 bases between. The CDR3 length is 13 residues. The CDR3 bases are TGTGCCAGCAGTGCCGACAGCCTTGGTGGCTACACCTTC. Protein product: CASSADSLGGYTF. Full variable domain (missing parts from reference TRBV5-6 and TRBJ1-2): DAGVTQSPTHLIKTRGQQVTLRCSPKSGHDTVSWYQQALGQGPQFIFQYYEEEERQRGNFPDRFSGHQFPNYSSELNVNALLLGDSALYLCASSADSLGGYTFGSGTRLTVV.

This rearrangement joins TRBV25-1 to TRBJ2-1, with D hard to call. The CDR3 has 10 amino acids. Trimming took 8 bases from V and 8 from J, leaving 7 bases between them. CDR1 is MGHDK, CDR2 SYGVNS, per germline. CDR3 DNA: TGTGCCAGCGGACGTTATGAGCAGTTCTTC. It codes for CASGRYEQFF.

The CDR3 DNA is TGTGCCAGCAGCCAGGCGTCAGGGGGGAGCTATGGCTACACCTTC. Its protein is CASSQASGGSYGYTF. This chain uses TRBV2 with TRBJ1-2, with TRBD1 identical over 7 bases. V was clipped by 6 bases and J by 4 bases; unmatched bases: 11. CDR1 is SNHLY and CDR2 is FYNNEI in the germline V gene. The CDR3 totals 15 residues.

This rearrangement joins TRBV7-9 to TRBJ1-1; the match to TRBD1 covers 10 bases. The length of the CDR3 is 14 residues. The ends lost 6 bases at V and 4 bases at J; junction bases unmatched: 5. CDR1 is SEHNR, CDR2 FQNEAQ, per germline (reference sequence). The CDR3 sequence: CASRGTGAGTEAFF. The CDR3 region has the DNA TGTGCCAGCAGGGGGACAGGGGCGGGCACTGAAGCTTTCTTT.

The J gene is TRBJ1-1, the V gene TRBV28; no reliable D call. This CDR3 has 15 amino acids. With 4 bases removed from V and 3 bases from J, the gap between germline ends came to 15 bases. Germline CDR1 MDHEN, CDR2 SYDVKM. The CDR3 is CASSYLGIRDTEAFF. In nucleotides, the CDR3 is TGTGCCAGCAGTTATCTAGGGATTCGCGACACTGAAGCTTTCTTT.